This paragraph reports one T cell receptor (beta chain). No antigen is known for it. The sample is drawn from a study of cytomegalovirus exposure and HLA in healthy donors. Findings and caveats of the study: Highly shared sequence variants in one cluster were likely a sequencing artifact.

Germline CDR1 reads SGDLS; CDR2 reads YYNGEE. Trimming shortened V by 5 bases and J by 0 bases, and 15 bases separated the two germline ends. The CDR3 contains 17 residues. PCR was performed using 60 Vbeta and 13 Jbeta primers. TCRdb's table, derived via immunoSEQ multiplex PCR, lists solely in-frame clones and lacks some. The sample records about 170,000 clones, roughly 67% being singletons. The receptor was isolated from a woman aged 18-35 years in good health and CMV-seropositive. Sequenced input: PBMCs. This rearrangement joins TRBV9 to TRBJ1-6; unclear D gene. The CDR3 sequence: CASRVPSRTSYNSPLHF. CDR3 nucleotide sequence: TGTGCCAGCAGAGTCCCTAGTCGAACCTCCTATAATTCACCCCTCCACTTT.